This TCR beta chain originates from a study of T cells expressing NK-cell markers. Study outcomes and limitations: There were a handful of donors in whom these clonotypes also led the CD3+CD56-NKG2C+ fraction. NKG2C+ dominant clonotype frequencies in several donors were 1.0-7.0% of CD8+ T cells.

As for this clonotype: The antigen remains undetermined.

There are 15 residues in the CDR3. In germline, CDR1 is MGHRA, CDR2 YSYEKL. Each CDR3 protein gets one entry in TCRdb, which reprocessed the 5' RACE reads and gives no DNA. In all, the sample yields about 550,000 distinct CDR3 sequences. This clonotype was sampled from a man aged 18 to 30 in good health. Material for sequencing was blood T cells: a sorted CD56 or NKG2C T cell subset, CD4+ or CD8+ T cells, or bulk PBMC T cells (not recorded which). The chain is built from TRBV4-1 and TRBJ2-2. This chain's CDR3 is CASSQDLTDGGELFF.